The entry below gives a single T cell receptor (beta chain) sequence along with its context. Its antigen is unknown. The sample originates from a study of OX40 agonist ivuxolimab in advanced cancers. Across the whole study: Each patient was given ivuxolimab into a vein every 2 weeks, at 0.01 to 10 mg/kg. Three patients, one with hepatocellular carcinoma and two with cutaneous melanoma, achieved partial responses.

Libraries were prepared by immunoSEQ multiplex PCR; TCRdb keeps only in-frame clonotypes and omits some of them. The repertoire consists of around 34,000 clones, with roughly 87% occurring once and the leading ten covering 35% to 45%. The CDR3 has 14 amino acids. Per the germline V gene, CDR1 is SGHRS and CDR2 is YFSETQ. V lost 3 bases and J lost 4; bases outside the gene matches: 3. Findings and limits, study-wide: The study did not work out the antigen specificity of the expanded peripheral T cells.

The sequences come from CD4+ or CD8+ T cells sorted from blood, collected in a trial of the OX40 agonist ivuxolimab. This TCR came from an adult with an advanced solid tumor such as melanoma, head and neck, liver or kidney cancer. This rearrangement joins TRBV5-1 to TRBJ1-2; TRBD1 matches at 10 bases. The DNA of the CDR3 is TGCGCCAGCAGCTCGGACAGGGGGGGCTATGGCTACACCTTC. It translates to CASSSDRGGYGYTF.